The T cell receptor (beta chain) under discussion was sequenced for a study of shared clonotypes between healthy human individuals. Repertoires were generated with immunoSEQ multiplex PCR, while TCRdb's copy carries only in-frame clones and drops some. The profile shows about 2.5 million clones, less than 95% of them singletons. A split of CD4+ cells into CD45RA+ naive and CD45RA-negative memory subsets was performed. Study-level results: Compared with clonotypes that all four donors shared, non-shared clonotypes had lower generation probabilities. Limitation of the genetic and exposure-history diversity represented came from the few donors.

A word on this clone: What it binds is not known. Other DNA sequences in the same sample also yield this CDR3.

This clonotype originated in a man younger than 30 in good health. Some clones in this sample may be carry-over from other donors' samples. Sequencing was done on a sample of naive CD4+ T cells from PBMCs. Subset specified: CD45RA+ positively selected.

The CDR3 is CASSPPGRAGNTIYF. CDR3 bases: TGTGCCAGCTCACCACCCGGCAGGGCTGGAAACACCATATATTTT. V usage is TRBV18 and J usage is TRBJ1-3, with D possibly being TRBD1 (5 bases). The CDR3 has 15 amino acids. CDR1 KGHSH and CDR2 LQKENI come from the germline V gene. Trimming left V 0 bases short and J 2 bases short, with 8 bases between.